These 10 T cell receptor beta chains originate from one sample sequenced in a study of cytomegalovirus exposure and HLA in healthy donors. The PCR contained 60 Vbeta and 13 Jbeta primers. The protocol was immunoSEQ multiplex PCR, while the TCRdb copy is restricted to in-frame clones and leaves out a portion. Here the sample spans about 140,000 clones, around 75% being singletons. Sequenced: PBMCs. These receptors all come from a male donor in good health and CMV-seronegative.

The chain carries TRBV7-3 and TRBJ2-1; 8 bases fit TRBD2. Germline V gene lookup returns CDR1 SGHTA and CDR2 FQGTGA. V was pared by 5 bases and J by 9 bases, with 9 bases of the junction left unmatched. The CDR3 loop spans 14 amino acids. The CDR3 here is CASSLGTSKGEQFF. CDR3 coding DNA: TGTGCCAGCAGCCTCGGGACTAGTAAGGGTGAGCAGTTCTTC.

The chain employs TRBV29-1 and TRBJ1-2, with 7 bases aligning to TRBD1. The CDR3 spans 12 residues. Germline CDR1 reads SQVTM; CDR2 reads ANQGSEA. V lost 7 bases to trimming and J lost 3 bases; unmatched junction nucleotides: 5. The CDR3 region has the DNA TGCAGCGCAGGGGGAAGGGACTATGGCTACACCTTC. As protein: CSAGGRDYGYTF.

J is TRBJ2-5 and V is TRBV6-6, with 7 bases lining up with TRBD2. J gave up 4 bases and V 2 bases, and 4 bases lay outside the gene matches. This CDR3 is 14 amino acids long. Germline CDR1 and CDR2: MNHNY and SVGAGI (reference sequence). DNA of the CDR3: TGTGCCAGCAGTTACGGGAGGGGAATAGAGACCCAGTACTTC. It yields the protein CASSYGRGIETQYF.

V usage is TRBV5-4 and J usage is TRBJ2-3; D gene uncertain. This CDR3 region has 12 residues. V lost 2 bases and J 2 bases, leaving 3 bases between the germline ends. Germline V gives CDR1 SGHNT, CDR2 YYREEE (reference sequence). CDR3 sequence reads: CASSFFTDTQYF. CDR3 in DNA: TGTGCCAGCAGCTTCTTCACAGATACGCAGTATTTT.

V is TRBV6-6 and J is TRBJ1-4; D is uncertain. Germline CDR1 MNHNY, CDR2 SVGAGI (reference sequence). This CDR3 has 16 residues. Trimming removed 5 bases at V and 6 bases at J, with 19 bases between. DNA for the CDR3: TGTGCCAGCAGTGCCCTTCTAGCGGACGCCTATGAAAAACTGTTTTTT. Amino acid sequence: CASSALLADAYEKLFF.

This chain joins TRBV15 and TRBJ2-5; 11 positions agree with TRBD2. J lost 4 bases, V lost 4 bases, and 11 bases had no gene match. CDR1 and CDR2 from the germline V gene are LNHNV and YYDKDF (reference sequence). The CDR3 consists of 17 residues. The CDR3 loop is CATSKKVLAGVRETQYF. DNA of the CDR3: TGTGCCACCAGCAAGAAGGTACTAGCGGGAGTCCGAGAGACCCAGTACTTC.

This chain links TRBV2 with TRBJ2-3; D may be TRBD1 (6 bases). The ends were cut back, 7 bases at V and 7 bases at J, with 18 bases in the middle. There are 14 residues in the CDR3. The germline V gene encodes CDR1 SNHLY and CDR2 FYNNEI. The CDR3 sequence is CASIIDSGTYTQYF. CDR3 nucleotides: TGTGCCAGCATTATCGACTCCGGGACATATACGCAGTATTTT.

The V call is TRBV5-6, the J call TRBJ1-1, with 9 nucleotides matching TRBD1. The CDR3 consists of 15 residues. Germline lookup yields CDR1 SGHDT and CDR2 YYEEEE. V gave up 4 bases and J gave up 5 bases; unmatched junction bases: 9. DNA for the CDR3: TGTGCCAGCAGCATTGGACAGGGGATGCGGACTGAAGCTTTCTTT. Translated: CASSIGQGMRTEAFF. Using reference TRBV5-6 and TRBJ1-1 for the parts outside the CDR3, the full variable domain is DAGVTQSPTHLIKTRGQQVTLRCSPKSGHDTVSWYQQALGQGPQFIFQYYEEEERQRGNFPDRFSGHQFPNYSSELNVNALLLGDSALYLCASSIGQGMRTEAFFGQGTRLTVV.

The chain links TRBV6-5 to TRBJ2-3; D is possibly TRBD2 (7 bases). CDR3 size: 15 residues. The ends were cut back, 2 bases at V and 2 bases at J, with 11 bases in the middle. Germline V gene lookup returns CDR1 MNHEY and CDR2 SVGAGI. CDR3 sequence reads: CASSYRGGATDTQYF. Here the CDR3 DNA reads TGTGCCAGCAGTTACCGCGGGGGCGCCACAGATACGCAGTATTTT.

The chain has TRBV7-2 and TRBJ2-7, with a possible D match to TRBD1 (8 bases). Germline V gene sequence: CDR1 SGHTA, CDR2 FQGNSA. Between the trimmed V and J ends, which lost 0 bases and 4 bases, there was a span of 25 bases. CDR3 size: 19 residues. The CDR3 nucleotides read TGTGCCAGCAGCTTAGCGCTCGGACAGGGAATTGGGCGGGGGTACGAGCAGTACTTC. This sequence encodes CASSLALGQGIGRGYEQYF.